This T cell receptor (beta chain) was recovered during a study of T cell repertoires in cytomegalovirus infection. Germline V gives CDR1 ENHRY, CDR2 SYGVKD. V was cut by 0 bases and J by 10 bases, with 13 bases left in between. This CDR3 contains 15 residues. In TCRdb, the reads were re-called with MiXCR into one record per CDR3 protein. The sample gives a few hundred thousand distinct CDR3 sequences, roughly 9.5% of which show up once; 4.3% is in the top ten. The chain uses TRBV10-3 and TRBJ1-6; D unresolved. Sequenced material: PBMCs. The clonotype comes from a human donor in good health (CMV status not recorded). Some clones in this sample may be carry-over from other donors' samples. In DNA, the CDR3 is TGTGCCATCAGTGAGTCCTCCACCTGGACCTCACCCCTCCACTTT. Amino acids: CAISESSTWTSPLHF.